The 10 T cell receptor beta chains in this list originate from one sample, sequenced in a study of tumor and adjacent non-tumor tissue in lung cancer. This sample's RNA came from whole unsorted tissue. Three rounds of nested PCR, following a modified ARM-PCR protocol, produced the TCRbeta library. One entry per CDR3 protein, called by TCRdb with MiXCR from the multiplex PCR reads. The data hold just over 200,000 distinct CDR3 sequences, with 71% observed a single time. The sequencing sample was made of lung tumor tissue. Source of these receptors: a man in his 60s with non-small cell lung cancer.

The chain uses TRBV28 and TRBJ1-5; D call uncertain. Trimming cost V 8 bases and J 0 bases, with 14 bases left between them. Germline CDR1 and CDR2: MDHEN and SYDVKM. This CDR3 has 15 residues. The CDR3, as DNA: TGTGCCAGCGGTCCCTCAGGAAATAGCAATCAGCCCCAGCATTTT. The encoded protein is CASGPSGNSNQPQHF.

This clonotype was seen only a few times. A much larger clone lies one base from this, so it may be a read error. The CDR3 end shows no conserved phenylalanine or tryptophan, and so a read error is likely. The J gene is TRBJ2-2, the V gene TRBV7-8; 10 bases map to TRBD2. The CDR3 totals 17 residues. With 1 base clipped from V and 5 bases from J, the junction kept 7 bases outside the gene matches. Germline assignment: CDR1 SGHVS and CDR2 FQNEAQ. CDR3 in DNA: TGTGCCAGCAGCTTAGGGGAAACTAGCGGGGTTACCGGGGAGCTGTTTTTA. The encoded protein is CASSLGETSGVTGELFL.

This clonotype was seen a handful of times. One base away lies a much larger clone, so this may be a sequencing read error. The chain has TRBV11-2 and TRBJ1-6, with TRBD1 matching over 8 bases. The CDR3 spans 14 residues. Germline loops: CDR1 SGHAT, CDR2 FQNNGV. CDR3 sequence reads: CSSAEQGAGSPLHF. The CDR3, as DNA: TGTTCCAGCGCCGAGCAGGGGGCCGGTTCACCCCTCCACTTT.

The chain uses TRBV20-1 and TRBJ2-3, with TRBD1 matching over 11 bases. The germline V gene has CDR1 DFQATT and CDR2 SNEGSKA (reference sequence). V lost 5 bases and J lost 3; bases outside the gene matches: 7. CDR3 length: 15 amino acids. The CDR3 loop is CSAHGQGARTDTQYF. The CDR3 coding sequence is TGCAGTGCTCATGGACAGGGGGCTCGTACAGATACGCAGTATTTT.

On this clonotype: The final CDR3 position lacks the conserved phenylalanine or tryptophan, pointing to a likely read error. The J gene is TRBJ1-2, the V gene TRBV20-1; weak D call: TRBD1 (5 bases). Germline loops: CDR1 DFQATT, CDR2 SNEGSKA (reference sequence). The CDR3 extends over 13 amino acids. This chain's CDR3 is CSPRDPKGYGYTL. CDR3 DNA sequence: TGCAGTCCTAGAGACCCTAAGGGGTATGGCTACACCCTC.

In this sample, this clonotype turned up once. The gene calls are TRBV20-1 and TRBJ2-3; D might be TRBD2 (5 bases). Trimming pared 6 bases from V and 7 bases from J, leaving 23 bases between. The CDR3 is 15 residues long. The germline gives CDR1 DFQATT, CDR2 SNEGSKA (reference sequence). The DNA of the CDR3 is TGCAGTGCACGTATAGAGGCGGTACCCGGGAATACGCAGTATTTT. As protein: CSARIEAVPGNTQYF.

Notes on this clonotype: A read error is possible here, since a much larger clone lies one base away. The chain couples TRBV7-8 to TRBJ2-3; 12 bases align to TRBD2. The CDR3 length is 18 residues. From germline, CDR1 is SGHVS and CDR2 FQNEAQ. V trimming: 2 bases; J trimming: 1 base; junction bases outside the gene matches: 7. The CDR3 region has the DNA TGTGCCAGCAGCTTAAGACTAGCGGGAGTGTCTGGCACAGATACGCAGTATTTT. Its protein is CASSLRLAGVSGTDTQYF.

The chain uses TRBV5-4 and TRBJ2-2; the match to TRBD2 covers 8 bases. The CDR3 contains 17 residues. J gave up 1 base and V 4 bases, and 9 bases lay outside the gene matches. Germline V gene sequence: CDR1 SGHNT, CDR2 YYREEE (reference sequence). Written as DNA, the CDR3 is TGTGCCAGCAGCCCGGGAGGGATGGTGATGAACACCGGGGAGCTGTTTTTT. It codes for CASSPGGMVMNTGELFF.

This clonotype has a single count. J is TRBJ2-7 and V is TRBV11-1; D gene ambiguous. The CDR3 covers 14 residues. Germline V gives CDR1 SGHAT, CDR2 FQDESV (reference sequence). Trimming cost V 3 bases and J 3 bases, with 12 bases left between them. CDR3 sequence reads: CASSFGLGNYEQYF. CDR3 in DNA: TGTGCCAGCAGCTTCGGGCTGGGGAACTACGAGCAGTACTTC. Full variable domain (missing parts from reference TRBV11-1 and TRBJ2-7): EAEVAQSPRYKITEKSQAVAFWCDPISGHATLYWYRQILGQGPELLVQFQDESVVDDSQLPKDRFSAERLKGVDSTLKIQPAELGDSAMYLCASSFGLGNYEQYFGPGTRLTVT.

To note about this clonotype: This likely comes from a read error, as the CDR3 has no conserved phenylalanine or tryptophan at its end. No DNA is shown, since the ends of the CDR3 on it are uncertain; the CDR3 is the one TCRdb lists. The chain joins TRBV11-3 to TRBJ1-2. Ends included, the CDR3 has 13 residues. Germline-derived CDR1 and CDR2 are SGHNT and YENEEA. CDR3 region: CASSLVGSYGYSL.